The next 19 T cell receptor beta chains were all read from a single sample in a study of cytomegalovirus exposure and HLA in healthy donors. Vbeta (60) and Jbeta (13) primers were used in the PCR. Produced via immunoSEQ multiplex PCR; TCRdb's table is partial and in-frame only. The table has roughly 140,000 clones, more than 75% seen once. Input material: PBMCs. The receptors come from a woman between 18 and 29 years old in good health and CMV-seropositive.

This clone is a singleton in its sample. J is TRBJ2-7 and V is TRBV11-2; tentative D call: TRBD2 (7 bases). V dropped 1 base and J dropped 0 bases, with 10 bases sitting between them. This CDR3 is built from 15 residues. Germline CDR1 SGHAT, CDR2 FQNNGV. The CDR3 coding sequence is TGTGCCAGCAGCTTAGCGCGGGGGCCCTCCTACGAGCAGTACTTC. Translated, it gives CASSLARGPSYEQYF.

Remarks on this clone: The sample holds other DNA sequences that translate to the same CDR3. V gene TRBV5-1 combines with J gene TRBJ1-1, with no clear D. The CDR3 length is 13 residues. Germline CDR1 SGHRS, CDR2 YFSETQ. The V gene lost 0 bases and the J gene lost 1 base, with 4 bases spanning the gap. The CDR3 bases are TGCGCCAGCAGCTTGGCGGGGAACACTGAAGCTTTCTTT. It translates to CASSLAGNTEAFF.

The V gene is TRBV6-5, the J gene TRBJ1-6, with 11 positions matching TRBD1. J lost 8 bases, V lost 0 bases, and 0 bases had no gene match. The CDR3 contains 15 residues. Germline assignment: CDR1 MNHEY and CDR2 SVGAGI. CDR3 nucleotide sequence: TGTGCCAGCAGTTACTCGGGACAGGGGGATTCACCCCTCCACTTT. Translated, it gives CASSYSGQGDSPLHF.

For the CDR3, the DNA is TGTGCCAGCTCACCACTTGTCGACACTGAAGCTTTCTTT. It translates to CASSPLVDTEAFF. The chain carries TRBV18 and TRBJ1-1; D unclear. This CDR3 is built from 13 residues. Germline CDR1 is KGHSH and CDR2 is LQKENI. V was cut by 1 base and J by 3 bases, with 6 bases left in between.

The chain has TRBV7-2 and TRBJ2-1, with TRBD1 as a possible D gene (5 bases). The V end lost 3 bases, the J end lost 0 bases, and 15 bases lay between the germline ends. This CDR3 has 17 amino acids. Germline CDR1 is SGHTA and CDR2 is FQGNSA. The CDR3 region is CASSFLFTGLSYNEQFF. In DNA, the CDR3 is TGTGCCAGCAGCTTCTTGTTTACAGGTCTCTCCTACAATGAGCAGTTCTTC. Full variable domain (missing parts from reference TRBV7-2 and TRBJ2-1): GAGVSQSPSNKVTEKGKDVELRCDPISGHTALYWYRQSLGQGLEFLIYFQGNSAPDKSGLPSDRFSAERTGGSVSTLTIQRTQQEDSAVYLCASSFLFTGLSYNEQFFGPGTRLTVL.

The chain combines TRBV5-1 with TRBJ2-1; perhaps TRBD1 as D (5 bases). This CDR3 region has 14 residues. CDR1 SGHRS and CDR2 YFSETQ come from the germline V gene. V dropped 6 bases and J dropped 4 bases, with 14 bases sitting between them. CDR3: CASTSLRGYNEQFF. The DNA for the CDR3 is TGCGCCAGCACCTCTCTTAGGGGTTACAATGAGCAGTTCTTC.

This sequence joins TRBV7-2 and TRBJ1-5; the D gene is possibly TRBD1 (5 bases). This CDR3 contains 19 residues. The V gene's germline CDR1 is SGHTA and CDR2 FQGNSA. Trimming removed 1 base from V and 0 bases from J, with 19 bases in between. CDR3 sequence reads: CASSLDLVGAYYSNQPQHF. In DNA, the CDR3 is TGTGCCAGCAGCTTAGATCTTGTAGGGGCCTACTATAGCAATCAGCCCCAGCATTTT.

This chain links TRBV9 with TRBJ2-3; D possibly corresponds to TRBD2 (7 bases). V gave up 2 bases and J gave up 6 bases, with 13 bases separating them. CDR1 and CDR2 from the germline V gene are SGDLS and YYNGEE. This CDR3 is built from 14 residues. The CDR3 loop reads CASSVGGGWDTQYF. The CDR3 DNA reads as TGTGCCAGCAGCGTTGGGGGGGGCTGGGATACGCAGTATTTT.

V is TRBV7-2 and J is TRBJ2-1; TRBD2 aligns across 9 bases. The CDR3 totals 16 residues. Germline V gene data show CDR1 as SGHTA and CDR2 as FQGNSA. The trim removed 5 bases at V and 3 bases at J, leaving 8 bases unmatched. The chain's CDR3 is CASSGAGGGNYNEQFF. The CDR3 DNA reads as TGTGCCAGCAGCGGAGCGGGGGGCGGTAACTACAATGAGCAGTTCTTC.

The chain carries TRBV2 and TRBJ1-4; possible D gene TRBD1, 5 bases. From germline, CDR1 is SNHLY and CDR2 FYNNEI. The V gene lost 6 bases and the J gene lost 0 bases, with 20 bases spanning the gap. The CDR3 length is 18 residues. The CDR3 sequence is CASRVGWGVEATNEKLFF. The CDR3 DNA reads TGTGCCAGCAGGGTTGGTTGGGGGGTAGAGGCAACTAATGAAAAACTGTTTTTT.

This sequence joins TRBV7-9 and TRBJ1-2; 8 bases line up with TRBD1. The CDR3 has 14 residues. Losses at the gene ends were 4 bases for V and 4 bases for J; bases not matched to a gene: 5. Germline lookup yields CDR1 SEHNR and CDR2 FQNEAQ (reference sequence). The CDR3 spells CASSSLGQGYGYTF. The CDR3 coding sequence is TGTGCCAGCAGCTCCCTCGGACAGGGCTATGGCTACACCTTC.

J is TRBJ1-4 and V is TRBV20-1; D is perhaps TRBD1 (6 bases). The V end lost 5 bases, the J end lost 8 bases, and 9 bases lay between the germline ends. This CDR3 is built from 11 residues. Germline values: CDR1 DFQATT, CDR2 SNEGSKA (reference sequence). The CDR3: CSAEGGEKLFF. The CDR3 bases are TGCAGTGCTGAGGGGGGGGAAAAACTGTTTTTT.

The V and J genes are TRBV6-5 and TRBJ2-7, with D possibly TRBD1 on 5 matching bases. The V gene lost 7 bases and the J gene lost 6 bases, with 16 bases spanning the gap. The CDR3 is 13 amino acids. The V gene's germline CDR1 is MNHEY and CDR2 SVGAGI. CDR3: CASTAGQSREQYF. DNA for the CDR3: TGTGCCAGCACAGCAGGGCAGTCTCGCGAGCAGTACTTC.

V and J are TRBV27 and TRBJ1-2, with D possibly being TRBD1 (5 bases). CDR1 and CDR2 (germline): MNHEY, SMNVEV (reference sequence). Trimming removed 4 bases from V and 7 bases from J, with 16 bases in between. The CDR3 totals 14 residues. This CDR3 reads CASSSPFREGGYTF. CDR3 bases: TGTGCCAGCAGTTCACCGTTCAGGGAGGGTGGCTACACCTTC.

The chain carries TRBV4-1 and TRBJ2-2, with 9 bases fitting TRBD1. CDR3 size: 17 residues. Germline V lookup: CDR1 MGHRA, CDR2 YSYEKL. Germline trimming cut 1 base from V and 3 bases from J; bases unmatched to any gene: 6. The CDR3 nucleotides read TGCGCCAGCAGCCAAGGCCCGGGACAGGGCGACACCGGGGAGCTGTTTTTT. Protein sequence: CASSQGPGQGDTGELFF.

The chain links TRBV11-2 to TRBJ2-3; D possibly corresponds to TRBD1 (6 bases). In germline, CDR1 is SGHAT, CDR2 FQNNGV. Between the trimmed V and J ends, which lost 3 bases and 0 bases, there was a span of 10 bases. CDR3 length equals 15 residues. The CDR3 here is CASSFRGQSTDTQYF. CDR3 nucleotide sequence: TGTGCCAGCAGCTTCCGCGGACAGAGCACAGATACGCAGTATTTT.

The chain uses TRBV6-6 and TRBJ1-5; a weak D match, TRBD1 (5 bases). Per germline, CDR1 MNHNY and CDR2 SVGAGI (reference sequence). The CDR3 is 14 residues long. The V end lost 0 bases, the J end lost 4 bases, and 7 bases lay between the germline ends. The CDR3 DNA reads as TGTGCCAGCAGTTACTCAGGGGCTAATCAGCCCCAGCATTTT. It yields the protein CASSYSGANQPQHF.

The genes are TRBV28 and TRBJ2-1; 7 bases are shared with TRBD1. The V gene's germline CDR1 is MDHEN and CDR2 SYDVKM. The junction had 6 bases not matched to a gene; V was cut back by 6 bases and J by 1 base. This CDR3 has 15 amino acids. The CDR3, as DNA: TGTGCCAGCAGCCGACAGGGTGGGTCCTACAATGAGCAGTTCTTC. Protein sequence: CASSRQGGSYNEQFF.

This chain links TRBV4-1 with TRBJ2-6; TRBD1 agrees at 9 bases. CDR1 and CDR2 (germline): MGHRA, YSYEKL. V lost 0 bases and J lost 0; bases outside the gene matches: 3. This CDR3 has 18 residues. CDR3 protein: CASSQDRDRASGANVLTF. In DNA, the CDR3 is TGCGCCAGCAGCCAAGACCGGGACAGGGCCTCTGGGGCCAACGTCCTGACTTTC.